The 18 T cell receptor beta chains reported below all come from one sample, sequenced in a study of blood T cell repertoires in COVID-19 (dated by TCRdb to about 2020). The library was produced with the immunoSEQ multiplex PCR assay. The table comes from immuneACCESS by way of TCRdb, which keeps in-frame sequences with V and J called. Part of the clones is missing from these tables; in studies checked, under half for an unresolved V gene and the rest for unknown reasons. The sample yields approximately 670,000 clones; 70% to 90% were counted once. The top ten clones comprise approximately 0.25% of the sample. Sequencing input: peripheral blood. These TCRs come from a woman aged 18-29 years with acute or convalescent COVID-19.

V usage is TRBV27 and J usage is TRBJ2-7; 7 nucleotides line up with TRBD2. CDR1 MNHEY and CDR2 SMNVEV come from the germline V gene (reference sequence). Germline trimming cut 4 bases from V and 7 bases from J; bases unmatched to any gene: 1. The CDR3 sequence is 11 residues long. CDR3 DNA sequence: TGTGCCAGCAGTTGGGGGGGAGAGCAGTACTTC. Its protein is CASSWGGEQYF.

This clone is a singleton in its sample. The chain employs TRBV12-3 or TRBV12-4 and TRBJ2-7, with TRBD1 matching 7 bases. After removal of 7 bases from V and 2 bases from J, the junction contained 5 bases not matched to a gene. This CDR3 spans 13 amino acids. In DNA, the CDR3 is TGTGCCAGCACCGTAACAGGGGCCTACGAGCAGTACTTC. Residues: CASTVTGAYEQYF.

Turning to this clone: In the same sample, other DNA sequences code for this CDR3. CDR3 sequence: CASSIGQGGGYTF. CDR3 coding DNA: TGTGCCAGTAGTATAGGGCAGGGGGGCGGCTACACCTTC. The V call is TRBV19, the J call TRBJ1-2; 7 bases map to TRBD1. CDR3 length equals 13 residues. J was trimmed by 8 bases and V by 1 base; bases with no gene match: 4. Germline V gives CDR1 LNHDA, CDR2 SQIVND (reference sequence).

The chain carries TRBV3-1 (or the pseudogene TRBV3-2) and TRBJ2-5; the D gene is possibly TRBD2 (7 bases). The CDR3 is made up of 16 amino acids. With 1 base removed from V and 5 bases from J, the gap between germline ends came to 17 bases. The germline V gene has CDR1 LGHDT and CDR2 YNNKEL (reference sequence). CDR3 sequence: CASSQGGGGRGETQYF. Here the CDR3 DNA reads TGTGCCAGCAGCCAAGGAGGCGGGGGCCGGGGGGAGACCCAGTACTTC.

The V gene is TRBV7-9, the J gene TRBJ1-1, with TRBD1 identical over 7 bases. This CDR3 is 16 amino acids long. The V segment lost 1 base and the J segment 2 bases; nucleotides outside the gene matches: 7. Per the germline V gene, CDR1 is SEHNR and CDR2 is FQNEAQ (reference sequence). The DNA of the CDR3 is TGTGCCAGCAGCTTAGTTGTACAGGGGCTAAACACTGAAGCTTTCTTT. Protein product: CASSLVVQGLNTEAFF.

The chain is built from TRBV9 and TRBJ1-2; possibly TRBD1 for D (5 bases). Germline CDR1 reads SGDLS; CDR2 reads YYNGEE. Trimming took off 3 bases at V and 0 bases at J, with 15 bases between the two ends. This CDR3 spans 16 amino acids. The CDR3 region is CASSGGRDRSNYGYTF. For the CDR3, the DNA is TGTGCCAGCAGCGGCGGGAGAGACAGATCTAACTATGGCTACACCTTC.

The rearrangement joins TRBV5-1 to TRBJ1-4, with D tentatively TRBD1 (6 bases). There are 13 residues in the CDR3. Germline V gene data show CDR1 as SGHRS and CDR2 as YFSETQ. V was trimmed by 5 bases and J by 8 bases, leaving 13 bases between them. The CDR3 protein is CASSFGGAEKLFF. The CDR3 coding sequence is TGCGCCAGCAGTTTCGGGGGGGCGGAAAAACTGTTTTTT.

The V gene is TRBV18, the J gene TRBJ1-5; D not certain. V lost 3 bases to trimming and J lost 1 base, with 10 bases between them. The CDR3 is 15 residues long. Germline V gene lookup returns CDR1 KGHSH and CDR2 LQKENI. The CDR3 bases are TGTGCCAGCTCACCTTGGGGAGAGAGCAATCAGCCCCAGCATTTT. It translates to CASSPWGESNQPQHF.

The rearrangement links TRBV2 to TRBJ1-2; weak D call: TRBD1 (6 bases). CDR1 and CDR2 from the germline V gene are SNHLY and FYNNEI. The CDR3 totals 14 residues. Trimming stripped 4 bases from V and 3 bases from J, with 12 bases between. In DNA form, the CDR3 reads TGTGCCAGCAGTGCCCTGACAGGAGACTATGGCTACACCTTC. It codes for CASSALTGDYGYTF. The whole variable domain, remainder taken from reference TRBV2 and TRBJ1-2, is EPEVTQTPSHQVTQMGQEVILRCVPISNHLYFYWYRQILGQKVEFLVSFYNNEISEKSEIFDDQFSVERPDGSNFTLKIRSTKLEDSAMYFCASSALTGDYGYTFGSGTRLTVV.

This chain links TRBV5-1 with TRBJ2-7; the match to TRBD1 covers 7 bases. After removal of 4 bases from V and 2 bases from J, the junction contained 6 bases not matched to a gene. Germline CDR1 and CDR2: SGHRS and YFSETQ. This CDR3 has 14 residues. CDR3 bases: TGCGCCAGCAGCCAACAGGGGCCTACCTACGAGCAGTACTTC. Its translation: CASSQQGPTYEQYF.

This rearrangement joins TRBV27 to TRBJ2-7, with 8 bases identical to TRBD2. The CDR3 contains 14 residues. Germline V lookup: CDR1 MNHEY, CDR2 SMNVEV (reference sequence). The V gene end was trimmed by 2 bases and the J gene end by 6 bases; junction bases not matched to a gene: 6. The CDR3 protein is CASSLAGLVTEQYF. CDR3 nucleotides: TGTGCCAGCAGTTTAGCGGGACTAGTAACCGAGCAGTACTTC.

The V call is TRBV27, the J call TRBJ2-3; D not certain. V gave up 2 bases and J gave up 0 bases, with 6 bases separating them. The CDR3 consists of 14 residues. In germline, CDR1 is MNHEY, CDR2 SMNVEV (reference sequence). CDR3 sequence reads: CASSLQVSTDTQYF. The CDR3 nucleotides read TGTGCCAGCAGTTTACAGGTTAGCACAGATACGCAGTATTTT.

V is TRBV4-1 and J is TRBJ2-3, with TRBD2 matching 9 bases. Losses at the gene ends were 6 bases for V and 2 bases for J; bases not matched to a gene: 9. This CDR3 region has 16 residues. Germline V CDR1 and CDR2: MGHRA, YSYEKL. The CDR3 is CASRTGRGGPTDTQYF. CDR3 in DNA: TGCGCCAGCAGAACGGGGCGGGGGGGCCCCACAGATACGCAGTATTTT.

The rearrangement joins TRBV9 to TRBJ2-5; D is perhaps TRBD2 (7 bases). Germline V lookup: CDR1 SGDLS, CDR2 YYNGEE. V gave up 0 bases and J gave up 0 bases, with 15 bases separating them. This CDR3 is 17 amino acids long. CDR3 bases: TGTGCCAGCAGCGTAGGTTTCCGGGGGGCTTACCAAGAGACCCAGTACTTC. Protein sequence: CASSVGFRGAYQETQYF.

Turning to this clone: The same CDR3 is also encoded by other DNA sequences in this sample. The chain couples TRBV27 to TRBJ1-1; a possible D gene is TRBD1 (5 bases). CDR1 and CDR2 from the germline V gene are MNHEY and SMNVEV (reference sequence). The CDR3 contains 13 residues. Trimming took off 5 bases at V and 0 bases at J, with 7 bases between the two ends. The CDR3 region is CASSPTVNTEAFF. DNA for the CDR3: TGTGCCAGCAGTCCGACAGTGAACACTGAAGCTTTCTTT.

CDR3 in DNA: TGCAGCGTTGAAATAACAGGGAGGGAGGATGGCTACACCTTC. This sequence encodes CSVEITGREDGYTF. The chain links TRBV29-1 to TRBJ1-2; D is perhaps TRBD1 (6 bases). CDR1 is SQVTM, CDR2 ANQGSEA, per germline. This CDR3 has 14 amino acids. V lost 2 bases and J 6 bases, leaving 16 bases between the germline ends.

The chain links TRBV3-1 (or the pseudogene TRBV3-2) to TRBJ1-4; unclear D gene. Germline V gene sequence: CDR1 LGHDT, CDR2 YNNKEL (reference sequence). Trimming removed 3 bases at V and 2 bases at J, with 16 bases between. The CDR3 sequence is 17 residues long. The CDR3 protein is CASSHSPTEGTNEKLFF. The CDR3 DNA is TGTGCCAGCAGCCATTCCCCCACGGAGGGCACTAATGAAAAACTGTTTTTT.

The chain uses TRBV5-6 and TRBJ1-2; 9 bases are a match to TRBD1. Trimming removed 0 bases from V and 8 bases from J; junction bases left unmatched: 14. The CDR3 is 17 amino acids. The germline gives CDR1 SGHDT, CDR2 YYEEEE. The CDR3 DNA reads TGTGCCAGCAGCTTGGGGTATTGGGAACAGGGGGCAAGAGGCTACACCTTC. It is translated as CASSLGYWEQGARGYTF.